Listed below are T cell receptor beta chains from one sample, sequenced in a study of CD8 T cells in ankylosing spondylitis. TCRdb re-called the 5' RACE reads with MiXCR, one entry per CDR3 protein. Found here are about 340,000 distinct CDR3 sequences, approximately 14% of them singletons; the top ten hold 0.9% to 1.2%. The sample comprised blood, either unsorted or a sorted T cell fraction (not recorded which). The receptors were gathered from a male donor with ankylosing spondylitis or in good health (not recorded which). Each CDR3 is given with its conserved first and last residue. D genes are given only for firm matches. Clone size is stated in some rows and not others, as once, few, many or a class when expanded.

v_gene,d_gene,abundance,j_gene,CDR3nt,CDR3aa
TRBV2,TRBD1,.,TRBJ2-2,TGTGCCAGTAATAAAGGGGACAGGGGGCCCGGGGAGCTGTTTTTT,CASNKGDRGPGELFF
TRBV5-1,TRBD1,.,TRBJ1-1,TGCGCCAGCAGCTTGTTCCCGGGACAGGCTGAGGCTGAAGCTTTCTTT,CASSLFPGQAEAEAFF
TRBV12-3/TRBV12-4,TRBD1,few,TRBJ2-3,TGTGCCAGCAGGACCGGGACAGGCCGTTTTTTTAAGGATACGCAGTATTTT,CASRTGTGRFFKDTQYF
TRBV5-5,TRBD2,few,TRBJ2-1,TGTGCCAGCAGCCGGCTAGCGGGAGATTGGAATGAGCAGTTCTTC,CASSRLAGDWNEQFF
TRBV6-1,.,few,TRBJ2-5,TGTGCCAGCAGGACGGACGGGGCTGGGGAGACCCAGTACTTC,CASRTDGAGETQYF
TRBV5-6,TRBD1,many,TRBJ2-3,TGTGCCAGCAGCCCAGGACAGGGGGTCACAGATACGCAGTATTTT,CASSPGQGVTDTQYF
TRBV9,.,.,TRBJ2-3,TGTGCCAGCAGCGTAGTGGGGTCGATTACAGATACGCAGTATTTT,CASSVVGSITDTQYF
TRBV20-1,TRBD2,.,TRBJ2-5,TGCAGTGCTAGAGTCCCGACTAGCGGGAGGGTACGGGGAGAGACCCAGTACTTC,CSARVPTSGRVRGETQYF
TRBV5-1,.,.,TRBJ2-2,TGCGCCAGCAGCTTACCCCTCAGTTACACCGGGGAGCTGTTTTTT,CASSLPLSYTGELFF
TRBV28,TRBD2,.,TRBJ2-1,TGTGCCAGCAGTTTTCAAGCGGGAGGTAATTTTAACAATGAGCAGTTCTTC,CASSFQAGGNFNNEQFF
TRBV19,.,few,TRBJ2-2,TGTGCCAGTAGTACCCCGGGACTCTCGAACACCGGGGAGCTGTTTTTT,CASSTPGLSNTGELFF
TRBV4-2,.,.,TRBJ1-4,TGTGCCAGCAGCCAAGAAAGGGTGGATGAAAAACTGTTTTTT,CASSQERVDEKLFF
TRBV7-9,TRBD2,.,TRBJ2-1,TGTGCCAGCAGATTTCCGGGACTAGGGTACAATGAGCAGTTCTTC,CASRFPGLGYNEQFF
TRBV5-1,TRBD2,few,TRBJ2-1,TGCGCCAGCAGCCCCCCCGGGGGGACCTACAATGAGCAGTTCTTC,CASSPPGGTYNEQFF
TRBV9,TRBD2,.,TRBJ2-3,TGTGCCAGCAGCGTTTTAGCGGGAGCAACAGATACGCAGTATTTT,CASSVLAGATDTQYF
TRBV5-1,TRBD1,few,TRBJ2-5,TGCGCCAGCAGCTTGGGGGGACAGGGATCGGAGACCCAGTACTTC,CASSLGGQGSETQYF
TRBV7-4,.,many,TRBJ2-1,TGTGCCAGCAGCTTGGGTCTGAAGGGGGGTGGGTATGAGCAGTTCTTC,CASSLGLKGGGYEQFF
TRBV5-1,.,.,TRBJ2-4,TGCGCCAGCAGCCTGGGCAAAAACATTCAGTACTTC,CASSLGKNIQYF